The clone carrying this T cell receptor (beta chain) was seen repeatedly, ten times or more. Antigen unknown. This sample was taken from a study of T-cell reconstitution after alpha-beta-depleted transplantation in children. Study-wide results and limits: Counts and diversity of T cells one year after transplant came mostly from newly produced T cells.

The V end was cut by 1 base, the J end by 5 bases, with 14 bases between. Per the germline V gene, CDR1 is DFQATT and CDR2 is SNEGSKA (reference sequence). This CDR3 contains 14 residues. Unique molecular identifiers were built into the TCRbeta library. TCRdb recomputed calls from the PCR reads with MiXCR, one row per CDR3 protein. Counted here are 200,000 or so distinct CDR3 sequences, approximately 6.8% occurring once; the ten biggest clones make up 4.5%. The clonotype originates from a girl under three years old with combined immunodeficiency, due to receive a stem cell transplant. Sample: PBMCs, taken before TCRalphabeta/CD19-depleted stem cell transplant. J is TRBJ2-5 and V is TRBV20-1; possibly TRBD2 for D (6 bases). The CDR3 is CSARGTWEVETQYF. CDR3 bases: TGCAGTGCTAGAGGGACATGGGAGGTCGAGACCCAGTACTTC.